This T cell receptor beta chain was profiled in a study of CD8+ T cells in alopecia areata. Germline-derived CDR1 and CDR2 are PRHDT and FYEKMQ (reference sequence). Trimming removed 5 bases at V and 9 bases at J, with 20 bases between. The CDR3 covers 14 residues. For this clone: Its specificity is unknown.

Reverse transcription of extracted RNA yielded cDNA, which provided the sequencing template. Sequencing was performed with immunoSEQ multiplex PCR; in TCRdb, only in-frame clones are kept and a portion is missing. In the table there are approximately 99,000 clones, roughly 55% of which are singletons. Study-level findings and limits: Patients shared TCRs less clearly than mice did, possibly owing to HLA.

The study team obtained lesional scalp punch biopsies and peripheral blood from alopecia areata patients. The V and J genes are TRBV13 and TRBJ2-7; either TRBD1 or TRBD2 may supply D (5 bases each). The sequenced material came from NKG2D-low CD8+ T cells sorted from blood. This TCR was recovered from a human donor with alopecia areata. CDR3 coding DNA: TGTGCCAGCAGCCCCCGGGGCCAGCTACGAGGGCAGTACTTC. This sequence encodes CASSPRGQLRGQYF.